This record looks at one T cell receptor (beta chain) sequence and its context. The antigen is unknown. These data come from a study of PD-1 blockade in classical Hodgkin lymphoma. The study's findings and limits: Complete responders' diversity at baseline resembled that of newly diagnosed patients.

This CDR3 region has 11 residues. Trimming took off 2 bases at V and 13 bases at J, with 12 bases between the two ends. The germline V gene encodes CDR1 MNHEY and CDR2 SVGAGI. Each patient experienced a relapse that followed autologous stem cell transplantation, and brentuximab vedotin exposure varied. Sequenced by immunoSEQ multiplex PCR; TCRdb stores in-frame clones only, minus some. The table lists roughly 23,000 clones, roughly 70% of them singletons. The chain links TRBV6-5 to TRBJ2-7; D remains unclear. The sequence was collected from a human donor with classical Hodgkin lymphoma. The sample in question was peripheral blood mononuclear cells (PBMCs), obtained at baseline. CDR3 in amino acids: CASSYGEHRYF. The CDR3 nucleotides read TGTGCCAGCAGTTACGGAGAGCACAGATACTTC.